The 20 T cell receptor beta chains below were found in one sample sequenced in a study of cytomegalovirus exposure and HLA in healthy donors. Primers: 60 Vbeta forward and 13 Jbeta reverse. The table came from immunoSEQ multiplex PCR; TCRdb's copy has only in-frame clones and leaves some out. The sample records over 150,000 clones, more than 60% being singletons. Sequenced: PBMCs. The receptors stem from a male donor in good health and CMV-seronegative.

This chain uses TRBV28 with TRBJ1-1; no reliable D call. V was cut by 1 base and J by 1 base, with 7 bases left in between. The CDR3 consists of 14 residues. Germline V gene data show CDR1 as MDHEN and CDR2 as SYDVKM. The DNA for the CDR3 is TGTGCCAGCAGTTTATCCGGGTGGAACACTGAAGCTTTCTTT. Translated, it gives CASSLSGWNTEAFF.

The CDR3 here is CASSLSGWRTEAFF. CDR3 DNA: TGTGCCAGCAGTTTATCAGGGTGGAGAACTGAAGCTTTCTTT. The chain has TRBV28 and TRBJ1-1, with TRBD1 as a possible D gene (5 bases). V lost 1 base, J lost 5 bases, and 11 bases lay in between. The CDR3 loop spans 14 amino acids. Germline V gene lookup returns CDR1 MDHEN and CDR2 SYDVKM.

This chain uses TRBV5-1 with TRBJ2-7; 9 positions agree with TRBD1. This CDR3 is built from 14 residues. Germline CDR1 SGHRS, CDR2 YFSETQ. V dropped 6 bases and J dropped 6; count of bases not matched to a gene: 10. CDR3 DNA sequence: TGCGCCAGCAAAACCCGACAGGGGGAAAGCGAGCAGTACTTC. Amino acids: CASKTRQGESEQYF.

J is TRBJ1-6 and V is TRBV19, with 9 bases lining up with TRBD1. The CDR3 spans 19 residues. Unmatched junction bases numbered 12, after V lost 5 bases and J lost 1 base. From germline, CDR1 is LNHDA and CDR2 SQIVND (reference sequence). The CDR3 coding sequence is TGTGCCAGTAGTCCCCGCCGGGACAGGGTTAGATCCTATAATTCACCCCTCCACTTT. Amino acids: CASSPRRDRVRSYNSPLHF.

This chain connects TRBV19 to TRBJ1-2; 7 nucleotides line up with TRBD1. The junction had 10 bases not matched to a gene; V was cut back by 5 bases and J by 4 bases. The germline V gene encodes CDR1 LNHDA and CDR2 SQIVND (reference sequence). The CDR3 extends over 15 amino acids. The CDR3 DNA sequence: TGTGCCAGTAGTCTCTCGGACAGGAGTTTCTATGGCTACACCTTC. It specifies CASSLSDRSFYGYTF.

The chain uses TRBV15 and TRBJ2-7; D may be TRBD1 (6 bases). Germline V gene sequence: CDR1 LNHNV, CDR2 YYDKDF (reference sequence). V was clipped by 4 bases and J by 2 bases, with 12 bases between them. The CDR3 spans 14 residues. The CDR3 region has the DNA TGTGCCACCAGCACCGGCCGGGACACCTACGAGCAGTACTTC. It specifies CATSTGRDTYEQYF.

The chain joins TRBV11-1 to TRBJ2-1; weak D call: TRBD2 (6 bases). The CDR3 runs to 15 residues. The ends were cut back, 5 bases at V and 0 bases at J, with 11 bases in the middle. Germline assignment: CDR1 SGHAT and CDR2 FQDESV (reference sequence). Written as DNA, the CDR3 is TGTGCCAGCAGCCGCGGGATCTTCTCCTACAATGAGCAGTTCTTC. Translated: CASSRGIFSYNEQFF. Full variable domain (rest looked up from reference TRBV11-1 and TRBJ2-1): EAEVAQSPRYKITEKSQAVAFWCDPISGHATLYWYRQILGQGPELLVQFQDESVVDDSQLPKDRFSAERLKGVDSTLKIQPAELGDSAMYLCASSRGIFSYNEQFFGPGTRLTVL.

The chain combines TRBV4-1 with TRBJ2-1; TRBD1 is a possible D gene (5 bases). This CDR3 has 17 amino acids. The germline CDR1 and CDR2 sequences are MGHRA and YSYEKL. V was pared by 3 bases and J by 7 bases, with 22 bases between. The CDR3 nucleotides read TGCGCCAGCAGCCACAGATATCAGGGTCTGGCAGGTAATGAGCAGTTCTTC. Translated, it gives CASSHRYQGLAGNEQFF.

This clone was observed once. Other nucleotide sequences in the sample specify the same CDR3. The chain employs TRBV9 and TRBJ2-2; unclear D gene. The CDR3 contains 13 residues. From germline, CDR1 is SGDLS and CDR2 YYNGEE. Trimming removed 2 bases from V and 6 bases from J, with 8 bases in between. The CDR3 is CASSVLSAGELFF. For the CDR3, the DNA is TGTGCCAGCAGCGTCCTTTCCGCCGGGGAGCTGTTTTTT. Based on the CDR3 plus reference TRBV9 and TRBJ2-2, the full variable domain is DSGVTQTPKHLITATGQRVTLRCSPRSGDLSVYWYQQSLDQGLQFLIQYYNGEERAKGNILERFSAQQFPDLHSELNLSSLELGDSALYFCASSVLSAGELFFGEGSRLTVL.

The rearrangement links TRBV27 to TRBJ2-5, with TRBD1 identical over 10 bases. Germline values: CDR1 MNHEY, CDR2 SMNVEV (reference sequence). The length of the CDR3 is 13 residues. After removal of 7 bases from V and 5 bases from J, the junction contained 4 bases not matched to a gene. The CDR3 DNA reads TGTGCCAGCACTGGACAGGGGGAGGAGACCCAGTACTTC. Translation: CASTGQGEETQYF.

V gene TRBV27 combines with J gene TRBJ1-5; a weak D match, TRBD1 (5 bases). CDR1 is MNHEY and CDR2 is SMNVEV in the germline V gene (reference sequence). This CDR3 spans 14 amino acids. Trimming cost V 5 bases and J 2 bases, with 10 bases left between them. The CDR3 loop reads CASSPRQRNQPQHF. The CDR3, as DNA: TGTGCCAGCAGTCCAAGACAGCGCAATCAGCCCCAGCATTTT.

The chain is built from TRBV6-4 and TRBJ2-3; tentatively, D is TRBD1 (5 bases). The CDR3 is 13 amino acids. The germline gives CDR1 MRHNA, CDR2 SNTAGT. V was shortened by 5 bases and J by 1 base, with 7 bases between the two germline ends. The CDR3 sequence is CASSRQRTDTQYF. The CDR3, as DNA: TGTGCCAGCAGTAGACAGCGCACAGATACGCAGTATTTT.

This clone occurred once. The gene calls are TRBV28 and TRBJ1-5; D gene uncertain. Germline loops: CDR1 MDHEN, CDR2 SYDVKM. V lost 4 bases to trimming and J lost 5 bases, with 15 bases between them. CDR3 size: 15 residues. DNA of the CDR3: TGTGCCAGCAGTTCCCCGGGGTCTGGGGATCAGCCCCAGCATTTT. Its translation is CASSSPGSGDQPQHF. Variable domain in full (rest from reference TRBV28 and TRBJ1-5): DVKVTQSSRYLVKRTGEKVFLECVQDMDHENMFWYRQDPGLGLRLIYFSYDVKMKEKGDIPEGYSVSREKKERFSLILESASTNQTSMYLCASSSPGSGDQPQHFGDGTRLSIL.

The chain carries TRBV5-8 and TRBJ2-7, with D perhaps TRBD2 (6 bases). Germline CDR1 reads SGHTS; CDR2 reads YDEGEE. The ends were cut back, 7 bases at V and 3 bases at J, with 17 bases in the middle. The CDR3 runs to 14 residues. The CDR3 DNA reads TGTGCCAGCCGAGCAGGGAGGACGATCTACGAGCAGTACTTC. The encoded protein is CASRAGRTIYEQYF.

The genes are TRBV2 and TRBJ2-7, with D perhaps matching TRBD1 (6 bases). This CDR3 has 15 residues. V was pared by 11 bases and J by 1 base, with 21 bases between. CDR1 SNHLY and CDR2 FYNNEI come from the germline V gene. The CDR3 sequence: CAGKAGVGDSYEQYF. For the CDR3, the DNA is TGTGCCGGCAAGGCAGGGGTTGGTGATTCCTACGAGCAGTACTTC.

The chain uses TRBV5-1 and TRBJ2-3; D is possibly TRBD1 (6 bases). The CDR3 is made up of 17 amino acids. Trimming took 4 bases from V and 2 from J, leaving 20 bases between them. Per the germline V gene, CDR1 is SGHRS and CDR2 is YFSETQ. CDR3 amino acids: CASSLQLGDRSTDTQYF. The CDR3 DNA reads TGCGCCAGCAGCCTCCAGCTCGGAGACAGGTCCACAGATACGCAGTATTTT.

V and J are TRBV2 and TRBJ2-4, with D possibly being TRBD1 (6 bases). CDR1 and CDR2 from the germline V gene are SNHLY and FYNNEI. V was trimmed by 2 bases and J by 7 bases, leaving 9 bases between them. CDR3 length: 13 amino acids. Here the CDR3 DNA reads TGTGCCAGCAGTGAATGGCAGGGGAACATTCAGTACTTC. It encodes CASSEWQGNIQYF.

The chain carries TRBV10-3 and TRBJ1-6, with a possible D match to TRBD1 (6 bases). The V gene lost 6 bases and the J gene lost 9 bases, with 15 bases spanning the gap. The CDR3 totals 14 residues. Germline V gives CDR1 ENHRY, CDR2 SYGVKD. This chain's CDR3 is CAISQSRGGSPLHF. The CDR3 nucleotides read TGTGCCATCAGCCAAAGCAGGGGTGGTTCACCCCTCCACTTT.

This clone occurred a few times. The chain has TRBV6-5 and TRBJ2-7, with D unclear. Germline V lookup: CDR1 MNHEY, CDR2 SVGAGI. V was pared by 2 bases and J by 4 bases, with 9 bases between. The CDR3 totals 13 residues. The CDR3 here is CASSYEAPYEQYF. As DNA, the CDR3 is TGTGCCAGCAGTTACGAGGCACCATACGAGCAGTACTTC.

The V gene is TRBV27, the J gene TRBJ2-7; 7 bases line up with TRBD2. J lost 5 bases, V lost 3 bases, and 4 bases had no gene match. This CDR3 is 13 amino acids long. Germline V CDR1 and CDR2: MNHEY, SMNVEV (reference sequence). The CDR3 loop is CASSLGRAHEQYF. The CDR3 nucleotides read TGTGCCAGCAGTTTGGGGAGGGCCCACGAGCAGTACTTC.